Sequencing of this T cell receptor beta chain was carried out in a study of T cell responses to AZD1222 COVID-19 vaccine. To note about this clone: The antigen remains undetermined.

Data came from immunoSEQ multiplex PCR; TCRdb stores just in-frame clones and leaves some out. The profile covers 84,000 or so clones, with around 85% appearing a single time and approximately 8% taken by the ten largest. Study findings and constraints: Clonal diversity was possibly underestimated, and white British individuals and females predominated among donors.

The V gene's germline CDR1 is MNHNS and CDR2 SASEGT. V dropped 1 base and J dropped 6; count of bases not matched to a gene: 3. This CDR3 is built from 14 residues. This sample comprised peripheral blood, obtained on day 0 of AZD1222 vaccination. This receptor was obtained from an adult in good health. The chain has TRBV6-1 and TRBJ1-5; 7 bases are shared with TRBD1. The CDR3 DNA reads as TGTGCCAGCAGTGAAGGCGCAGGGGGTCAGCCCCAGCATTTT. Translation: CASSEGAGGQPQHF.